One and the same sample provided the 5 T cell receptor beta chains below, sequenced in a study of Ad26.COV2.S vaccination and SARS-CoV-2 variants. TCRdb's copy holds only in-frame clones and misses some; the assay was immunoSEQ multiplex PCR. The sample yields about 350,000 clones, 88% seen once. Treatment meaning: approximately 18 received Ad26.COV2.S at low or high dose, single or two shots; roughly five received placebo; per-sample allocation not given. It was on day 63 after the first vaccine or placebo injection that samples were taken. Sequences were derived from peripheral blood, sampled in a trial of Ad26.COV2.S vaccine versus placebo. Receptors originate from a person between 18 and 60 years old who received the Ad26.COV2.S COVID-19 vaccine or a placebo.

The chain couples TRBV2 to TRBJ2-3, with no clear D. Germline loops: CDR1 SNHLY, CDR2 FYNNEI. The germline V and J ends were trimmed by 3 bases and 14 bases, with 6 bases remaining between them. This CDR3 spans 9 amino acids. The CDR3 DNA sequence: TGTGCCAGCAGTGATCCACTGTATTTT. This translates into CASSDPLYF. The variable domain in full, with the rest retrieved from reference TRBV2 and TRBJ2-3, is EPEVTQTPSHQVTQMGQEVILRCVPISNHLYFYWYRQILGQKVEFLVSFYNNEISEKSEIFDDQFSVERPDGSNFTLKIRSTKLEDSAMYFCASSDPLYFGPGTRLTVL.

J is TRBJ2-3 and V is TRBV13; 7 bases line up with TRBD2. V lost 1 base and J lost 2; bases outside the gene matches: 6. The V gene's germline CDR1 is PRHDT and CDR2 FYEKMQ (reference sequence). The CDR3 sequence is 16 residues long. CDR3 sequence (DNA): TGTGCCAGCAGCTTAGAGGGACTACTCTACACAGATACGCAGTATTTT. Its protein is CASSLEGLLYTDTQYF.

The chain employs TRBV5-6 and TRBJ2-2; a possible D gene is TRBD1 (6 bases). Germline assignment: CDR1 SGHDT and CDR2 YYEEEE. V was shortened by 4 bases and J by 0 bases, with 16 bases between the two germline ends. This CDR3 spans 17 amino acids. In nucleotides, the CDR3 is TGTGCCAGCAGCCCTGAGGACAGAAGAACGAACACCGGGGAGCTGTTTTTT. This gives the protein CASSPEDRRTNTGELFF.

The V call is TRBV4-3, the J call TRBJ1-1; D gene ambiguous. Germline values: CDR1 LGHNA, CDR2 YSLEER. The CDR3 loop spans 13 amino acids. Trimming removed 3 bases at V and 4 bases at J, with 9 bases between. For the CDR3, the DNA is TGCGCCAGCAGCCACCGGTCCCTCACTGAAGCTTTCTTT. Protein sequence: CASSHRSLTEAFF.

This clone was seen a single time. The chain links TRBV7-3 to TRBJ2-5, with unresolved D. The CDR3 has 15 amino acids. V was shortened by 3 bases and J by 0 bases, with 11 bases between the two germline ends. Looked up from germline, CDR1 is SGHTA and CDR2 is FQGTGA. The CDR3 reads CASSLGGSYQETQYF. As DNA, the CDR3 is TGTGCCAGCAGCTTGGGCGGCAGTTACCAAGAGACCCAGTACTTC.